One and the same sample provided the 2 T cell receptor beta chains below, sequenced in a study of shared clonotypes between healthy human individuals. The table came from immunoSEQ multiplex PCR; TCRdb's copy has only in-frame clones and leaves some out. The sample records hundreds of thousands of clones, roughly 95% being singletons. CD8 cells regarded as naive lacked CD45RO, were positively chosen for CCR7, and omitted terminally differentiated effector memory CD45RA+ cells. Source material: naive CD8+ T cells sorted from blood. The receptors derive from a woman in her twenties or thirties in good health.

The chain uses TRBV10-3 and TRBJ2-3, with TRBD1 matching over 9 bases. This CDR3 spans 14 amino acids. The V gene end was trimmed by 8 bases and the J gene end by 4 bases; junction bases not matched to a gene: 7. CDR1 is ENHRY, CDR2 SYGVKD, per germline. CDR3 protein: CAIGTGFFADTQYF. As DNA, the CDR3 is TGTGCCATCGGGACAGGGTTCTTTGCAGATACGCAGTATTTT.

This rearrangement joins TRBV19 to TRBJ2-2; 12 bases are shared with TRBD1. Germline CDR1 reads LNHDA; CDR2 reads SQIVND (reference sequence). Losses at the gene ends were 6 bases for V and 3 bases for J; bases not matched to a gene: 20. The CDR3 length is 21 residues. CDR3 loop: CASRREDRDRGLRKDTGELFF. The CDR3 DNA reads as TGTGCCAGTAGACGGGAGGACCGGGACAGGGGGCTGAGGAAGGACACCGGGGAGCTGTTTTTT.